The 6 T cell receptor beta chains listed next were all sequenced from one sample in a study of CD8 T cells in Susac syndrome. The RNA input was about 0.5 to 1 ug, and it was reverse transcribed with random hexamers. In TCRdb, the immunoSEQ multiplex PCR reads were re-called with MiXCR into one record per CDR3 protein. The sample has some 300,000 distinct CDR3 sequences; 65% to 90% are singletons. Sequencing was performed on CD8+ T cells from PBMCs. The receptors here all came from a human donor with multiple sclerosis.

J is TRBJ2-4 and V is TRBV28; a weak D match, TRBD2 (6 bases). The CDR3 totals 18 residues. V lost 2 bases to trimming and J lost 0 bases, with 17 bases between them. Per germline, CDR1 MDHEN and CDR2 SYDVKM. CDR3 sequence reads: CASSLPQTSHLAKNIQYF. The CDR3 DNA follows: TGTGCCAGCAGTTTACCCCAAACTAGCCACCTAGCCAAAAACATTCAGTACTTC.

The genes are TRBV20-1 and TRBJ2-4; D is possibly TRBD1 or TRBD2 (5 bases each). Trimming cost V 3 bases and J 0 bases, with 27 bases left between them. The CDR3 loop spans 20 amino acids. Per the germline V gene, CDR1 is DFQATT and CDR2 is SNEGSKA (reference sequence). The CDR3 sequence: CSARAVGVTDLYVAKNIQYF. In DNA, the CDR3 is TGCAGTGCTAGGGCGGTGGGGGTGACGGATCTATACGTAGCCAAAAACATTCAGTACTTC.

The V and J genes are TRBV4-2 and TRBJ2-5; D uncertain. Germline V gives CDR1 LGHNA, CDR2 YNFKEQ. Trimming left V 1 base short and J 2 bases short, with 5 bases between. CDR3 length: 13 residues. The CDR3 reads CASSQVLQETQYF. CDR3 DNA: TGTGCCAGCAGCCAAGTACTTCAAGAGACCCAGTACTTC.

This clonotype was seen once. The chain links TRBV27 to TRBJ1-5; D is undetermined. The CDR3 spans 15 residues. The germline V and J ends were trimmed by 5 bases and 0 bases, with 11 bases remaining between them. Germline-derived CDR1 and CDR2 are MNHEY and SMNVEV (reference sequence). CDR3 in amino acids: CASSPFPSSNQPQHF. DNA for the CDR3: TGTGCCAGCAGTCCTTTCCCCTCTAGCAATCAGCCCCAGCATTTT.

This clonotype has just one count. The chain's CDR3 is CASSLFGGSTEAFF. The DNA for the CDR3 is TGTGCCAGCAGTTTATTTGGCGGGAGCACTGAAGCTTTCTTT. The V gene is TRBV27, the J gene TRBJ1-1; D is uncertain. Between the trimmed V and J ends, which lost 1 base and 4 bases, there was a span of 10 bases. Per germline, CDR1 MNHEY and CDR2 SMNVEV (reference sequence). This CDR3 is built from 14 residues.

This sequence joins TRBV7-2 and TRBJ2-2; the D gene could be TRBD1 or TRBD2 (5 bases each). Trimming cost V 4 bases and J 6 bases, with 15 bases left between them. Germline CDR1 and CDR2: SGHTA and FQGNSA. The length of the CDR3 is 15 residues. The CDR3 loop reads CASSSRAPGPGELFF. The CDR3 bases are TGTGCCAGCAGCTCCCGGGCCCCGGGGCCCGGGGAGCTGTTTTTT.